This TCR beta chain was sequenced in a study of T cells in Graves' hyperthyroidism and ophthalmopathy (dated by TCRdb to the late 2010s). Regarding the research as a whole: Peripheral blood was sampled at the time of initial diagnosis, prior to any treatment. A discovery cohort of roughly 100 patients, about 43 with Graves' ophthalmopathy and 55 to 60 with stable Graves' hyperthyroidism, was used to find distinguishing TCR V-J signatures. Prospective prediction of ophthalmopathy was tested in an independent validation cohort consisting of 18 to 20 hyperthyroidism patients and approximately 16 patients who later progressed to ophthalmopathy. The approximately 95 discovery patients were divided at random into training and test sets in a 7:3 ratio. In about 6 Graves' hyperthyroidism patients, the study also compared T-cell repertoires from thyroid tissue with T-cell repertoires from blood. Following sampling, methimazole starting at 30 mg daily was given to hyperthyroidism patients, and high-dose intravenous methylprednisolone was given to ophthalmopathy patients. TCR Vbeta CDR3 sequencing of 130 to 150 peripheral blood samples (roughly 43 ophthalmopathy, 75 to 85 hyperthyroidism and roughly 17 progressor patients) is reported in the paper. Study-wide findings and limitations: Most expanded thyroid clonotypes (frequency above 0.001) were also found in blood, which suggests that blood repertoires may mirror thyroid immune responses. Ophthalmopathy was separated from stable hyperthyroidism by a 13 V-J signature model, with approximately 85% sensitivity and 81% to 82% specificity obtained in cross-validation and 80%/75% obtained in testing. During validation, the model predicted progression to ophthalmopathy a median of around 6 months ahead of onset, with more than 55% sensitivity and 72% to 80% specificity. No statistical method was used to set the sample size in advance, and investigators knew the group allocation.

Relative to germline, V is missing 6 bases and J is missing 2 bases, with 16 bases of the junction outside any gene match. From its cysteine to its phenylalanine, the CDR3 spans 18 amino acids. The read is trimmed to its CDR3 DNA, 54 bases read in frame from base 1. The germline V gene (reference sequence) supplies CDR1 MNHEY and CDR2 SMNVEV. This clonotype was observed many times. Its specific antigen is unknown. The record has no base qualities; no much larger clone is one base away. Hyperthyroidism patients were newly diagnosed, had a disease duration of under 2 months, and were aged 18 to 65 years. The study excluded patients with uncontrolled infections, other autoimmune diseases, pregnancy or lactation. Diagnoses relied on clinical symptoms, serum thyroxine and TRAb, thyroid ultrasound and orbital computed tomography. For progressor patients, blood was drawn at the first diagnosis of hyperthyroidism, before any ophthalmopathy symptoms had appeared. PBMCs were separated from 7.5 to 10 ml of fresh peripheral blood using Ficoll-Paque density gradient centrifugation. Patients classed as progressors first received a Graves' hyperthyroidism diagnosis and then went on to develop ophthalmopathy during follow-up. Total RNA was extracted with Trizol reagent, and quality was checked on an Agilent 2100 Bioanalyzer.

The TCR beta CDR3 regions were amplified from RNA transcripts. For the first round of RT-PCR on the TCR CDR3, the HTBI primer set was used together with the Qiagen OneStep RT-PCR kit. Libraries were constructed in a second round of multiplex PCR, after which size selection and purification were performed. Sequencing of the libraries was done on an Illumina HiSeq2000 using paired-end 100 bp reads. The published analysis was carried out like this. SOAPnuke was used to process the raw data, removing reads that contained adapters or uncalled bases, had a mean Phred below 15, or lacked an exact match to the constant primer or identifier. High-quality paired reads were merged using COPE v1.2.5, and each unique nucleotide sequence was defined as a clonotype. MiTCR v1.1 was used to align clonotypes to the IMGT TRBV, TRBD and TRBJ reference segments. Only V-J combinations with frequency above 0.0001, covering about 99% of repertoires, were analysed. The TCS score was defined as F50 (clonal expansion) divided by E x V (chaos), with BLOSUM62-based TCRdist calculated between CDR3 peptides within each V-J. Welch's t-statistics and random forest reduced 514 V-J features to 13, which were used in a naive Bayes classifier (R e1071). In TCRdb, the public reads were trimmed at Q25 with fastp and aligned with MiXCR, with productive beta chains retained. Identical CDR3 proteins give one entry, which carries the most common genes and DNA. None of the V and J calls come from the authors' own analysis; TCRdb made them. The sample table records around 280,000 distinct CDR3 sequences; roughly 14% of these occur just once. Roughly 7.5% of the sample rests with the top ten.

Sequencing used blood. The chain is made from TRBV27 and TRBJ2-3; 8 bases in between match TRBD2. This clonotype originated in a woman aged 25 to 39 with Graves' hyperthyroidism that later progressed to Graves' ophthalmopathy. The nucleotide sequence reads TGTGCCAGCAGGAGTGGAGCGGGAGCTGTGTGGGTCACAGATACGCAGTATTTT. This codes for CASRSGAGAVWVTDTQYF.